This T cell receptor beta chain was sequenced in a study of blood T cell repertoires in COVID-19. Study-level background: From the United States, Italy and Spain came samples of acute and convalescent COVID-19. PBMCs, B-cell-depleted T cells, or T cells provided the cDNA or gDNA that made up the material.

In the original processing: How many nucleated cells were present was estimated from reference gene primer amplification. Using immunoSEQ multiplex PCR, the repertoire was profiled, and TCRdb retains in-frame clones only, with some absent. From that table come the V and J calls and clone size; the DNA was used to work out D and trimming. The table lists approximately 150,000 clones, 81% of them singletons. This CDR3 region has 12 residues. CDR1 is MDHEN, CDR2 SYDVKM, per germline. Trimming pared 3 bases from V and 4 bases from J, leaving 5 bases between. This TCR was sampled from a man in his 60s with active or convalescent COVID-19. Source material: peripheral blood. The chain has TRBV28 and TRBJ2-3; D remains ambiguous. The CDR3 sequence is CASSFASDTQYF. In nucleotides, the CDR3 is TGTGCCAGCAGTTTCGCGTCAGATACGCAGTATTTT.